This T cell receptor beta chain was found in a study of graft-versus-host responses after intestinal transplantation. As for the study in general: As for transplant type, recipients had multivisceral, liver-intestinal, or isolated intestinal grafts. Anti-thymocyte globulin was used for induction in all recipients, who then took tacrolimus and steroids for about 3 years.

Study-wide findings and caveats: Present in recipient marrow, GvH clones included some that appeared first in ileum or blood.

Sequencing was performed with immunoSEQ multiplex PCR; in TCRdb, only in-frame clones are kept and a portion is missing. The table has tens of thousands of clones, about 91% seen once; the top ten hold 4% to 4.5%. Looked up from germline, CDR1 is GTSNPN and CDR2 is SVGIG (reference sequence). This CDR3 region has 15 residues. V was shortened by 3 bases and J by 2 bases, with 15 bases between the two germline ends. Comment on this clone: Its target is not known.

The gene calls are TRBV30 and TRBJ2-3; tentatively, D is TRBD2 (7 bases). This TCR was sampled from a human patient who received an intestinal transplant, so some T cells may come from the graft donor. Source: PBMCs, taken 524 days after transplant. The CDR3 reads CAWRAGEGFTDTQYF. CDR3 sequence (DNA): TGTGCCTGGAGGGCAGGGGAGGGGTTCACAGATACGCAGTATTTT.